This entry lists 23 T cell receptor beta chains sequenced from one sample in a study of T cell responses to AZD1222 COVID-19 vaccine. The assay was immunoSEQ multiplex PCR, and TCRdb's table has in-frame clones only and misses some. The sample gives over 150,000 clones, 88% of which show up once; more than 5.5% is in the top ten. Sequenced material: peripheral blood, taken on day 0 of AZD1222 vaccination. These receptors were collected from an adult in good health.

V and J are TRBV11-1 and TRBJ1-3; 7 positions agree with TRBD1. Losses at the gene ends were 6 bases for V and 0 bases for J; bases not matched to a gene: 8. The CDR3 has 16 amino acids. Germline V CDR1 and CDR2: SGHAT, FQDESV (reference sequence). CDR3 DNA: TGTGCCAGCAGACAAGGGGGACAGAGCTCTGGAAACACCATATATTTT. Its protein is CASRQGGQSSGNTIYF. The variable domain in full, with the rest retrieved from reference TRBV11-1 and TRBJ1-3, is EAEVAQSPRYKITEKSQAVAFWCDPISGHATLYWYRQILGQGPELLVQFQDESVVDDSQLPKDRFSAERLKGVDSTLKIQPAELGDSAMYLCASRQGGQSSGNTIYFGEGSWLTVV.

The chain joins TRBV28 to TRBJ1-5, with 8 nucleotides matching TRBD1. The V segment lost 1 base and the J segment 4 bases; nucleotides outside the gene matches: 6. Germline lookup yields CDR1 MDHEN and CDR2 SYDVKM. The CDR3 runs to 16 residues. CDR3 in DNA: TGTGCCAGCAGTTTATTAGGGCAGGGGGCAAATCAGCCCCAGCATTTT. This translates into CASSLLGQGANQPQHF.

The genes are TRBV28 and TRBJ2-2; 8 bases map to TRBD1. The CDR3 has 14 amino acids. After removal of 7 bases from V and 4 bases from J, the junction contained 5 bases not matched to a gene. Germline CDR1 reads MDHEN; CDR2 reads SYDVKM. CDR3: CASTVDRVTGELFF. The CDR3 DNA is TGTGCCAGCACCGTGGACAGGGTCACCGGGGAGCTGTTTTTT. Full variable domain (outside the CDR3, taken from reference TRBV28 and TRBJ2-2): DVKVTQSSRYLVKRTGEKVFLECVQDMDHENMFWYRQDPGLGLRLIYFSYDVKMKEKGDIPEGYSVSREKKERFSLILESASTNQTSMYLCASTVDRVTGELFFGEGSRLTVL.

The chain uses TRBV6-5 and TRBJ1-1; perhaps TRBD1 as D (5 bases). With 0 bases removed from V and 0 bases from J, the gap between germline ends came to 8 bases. The germline V gene has CDR1 MNHEY and CDR2 SVGAGI. The CDR3 sequence is 15 residues long. CDR3 DNA: TGTGCCAGCAGTTACTCCGGGGGGGTGAACACTGAAGCTTTCTTT. This codes for CASSYSGGVNTEAFF.

This chain uses TRBV20-1 with TRBJ1-5; D is uncertain. Germline V gene data show CDR1 as DFQATT and CDR2 as SNEGSKA (reference sequence). V was pared by 3 bases and J by 3 bases, with 12 bases between. CDR3 length: 14 amino acids. CDR3 in DNA: TGCAGTGCTAGTCTCCAGGAGTACAATCAGCCCCAGCATTTT. Amino acids: CSASLQEYNQPQHF.

The chain uses TRBV10-3 and TRBJ2-2; 8 positions agree with TRBD1. There are 13 residues in the CDR3. V shed 5 bases, J shed 6 bases, and the junction held 2 bases outside the gene matches. Germline assignment: CDR1 ENHRY and CDR2 SYGVKD. In DNA form, the CDR3 reads TGTGCCATCAGTTCAGGGGGCCCCGGGGAGCTGTTTTTT. This encodes CAISSGGPGELFF.

Here the CDR3 reads CASSLGAGDTIYF. CDR3 sequence (DNA): TGTGCCAGCAGCTTAGGGGCGGGGGACACCATATATTTT. The rearrangement joins TRBV7-2 to TRBJ1-3; weak D call: TRBD1 (5 bases). The germline V gene has CDR1 SGHTA and CDR2 FQGNSA. Deletions cut 1 base from V and 8 bases from J, with 9 bases between. This CDR3 spans 13 amino acids.

This clone showed up just once. The chain employs TRBV28 and TRBJ2-4; D gene unclear. Germline assignment: CDR1 MDHEN and CDR2 SYDVKM. There are 13 residues in the CDR3. Trimming left V 1 base short and J 1 base short, with 2 bases between. DNA of the CDR3: TGTGCCAGCAGTTTATCGGCCAAAAACATTCAGTACTTC. Protein sequence: CASSLSAKNIQYF.

V usage is TRBV30 and J usage is TRBJ2-3; D unclear. Germline loops: CDR1 GTSNPN, CDR2 SVGIG (reference sequence). Deletions cut 0 bases from V and 1 base from J, with 2 bases between. CDR3 length: 12 residues. The CDR3 DNA sequence: TGTGCCTGGAGTGTGGGCACAGATACGCAGTATTTT. It yields the protein CAWSVGTDTQYF.

The chain couples TRBV6-2 or TRBV6-3 to TRBJ2-3, with D maybe TRBD1 (5 bases). CDR3 length: 15 amino acids. CDR1 and CDR2 from the germline V gene are MNHEY and SVGEGT. Trimming took off 0 bases at V and 4 bases at J, with 11 bases between the two ends. The CDR3 DNA follows: TGTGCCAGCAGTTACTCGTCCCAGGGTGCAGATACGCAGTATTTT. Its translation: CASSYSSQGADTQYF.

The V gene is TRBV10-3, the J gene TRBJ2-3; 9 nucleotides line up with TRBD2. Germline-derived CDR1 and CDR2 are ENHRY and SYGVKD. The trim removed 0 bases at V and 4 bases at J, leaving 5 bases unmatched. The CDR3 has 16 amino acids. In nucleotides, the CDR3 is TGTGCCATCAGTGAGTCGGTAGCGGGAGCCTCAGATACGCAGTATTTT. Residues: CAISESVAGASDTQYF.

The CDR3 DNA is TGTGCCAGCAGTTACCCCGGGACTTACGAGCAGTACTTC. Translated: CASSYPGTYEQYF. The J gene is TRBJ2-7, the V gene TRBV6-2 or TRBV6-3, with D possibly matching TRBD2 (6 bases). Germline CDR1 is MNHEY and CDR2 is SVGEGT. Trimming pared 2 bases from V and 4 bases from J, leaving 9 bases between. CDR3 length: 13 residues.

The CDR3 DNA reads as TGTGCCAGCAGCCCGGACTTTGGTAATTCACCCCTCCACTTT. The encoded protein is CASSPDFGNSPLHF. The J gene is TRBJ1-6, the V gene TRBV5-8; unclear D gene. Trimming removed 4 bases from V and 6 bases from J, with 11 bases in between. The CDR3 runs to 14 residues. Germline V gene lookup returns CDR1 SGHTS and CDR2 YDEGEE.

This chain uses TRBV9 with TRBJ1-2, with D possibly matching TRBD1 (5 bases). The CDR3 is 12 amino acids. Trimming left V 6 bases short and J 4 bases short, with 10 bases between. Germline V gene lookup returns CDR1 SGDLS and CDR2 YYNGEE. In DNA, the CDR3 is TGTGCCAGCAACCGGGACTCCTATGGCTACACCTTC. This translates into CASNRDSYGYTF.

This clone was counted between two and nine times. The genes are TRBV27 and TRBJ1-2; 9 bases align to TRBD1. V lost 4 bases and J lost 4; bases outside the gene matches: 7. This CDR3 region has 15 residues. Germline assignment: CDR1 MNHEY and CDR2 SMNVEV (reference sequence). The CDR3 DNA follows: TGTGCCAGCAGTTCGTGGACAGGGGTAGCCTATGGCTACACCTTC. It is translated as CASSSWTGVAYGYTF.

This clone was seen only a few times. J is TRBJ1-1 and V is TRBV11-2, with D tentatively TRBD1 (5 bases). The CDR3 consists of 15 residues. Trimming cost V 1 base and J 1 base, with 10 bases left between them. Germline-derived CDR1 and CDR2 are SGHAT and FQNNGV. CDR3 residues: CASSLGSGPNTEAFF. As DNA, the CDR3 is TGTGCCAGCAGCTTAGGGTCGGGACCGAACACTGAAGCTTTCTTT.

The chain couples TRBV6-5 to TRBJ1-6, with D perhaps matching TRBD1 (6 bases). Germline V lookup: CDR1 MNHEY, CDR2 SVGAGI. The V gene lost 7 bases and the J gene lost 8 bases, with 18 bases spanning the gap. This CDR3 spans 15 amino acids. CDR3 DNA: TGTGCCAGCATCCCCAGGGGTGGAGGTGATTCACCCCTCCACTTT. This gives the protein CASIPRGGGDSPLHF.

The rearrangement joins TRBV18 to TRBJ2-1; 9 positions match TRBD1. With 1 base clipped from V and 5 bases from J, the junction kept 3 bases outside the gene matches. This CDR3 contains 15 residues. Looked up from germline, CDR1 is KGHSH and CDR2 is LQKENI. This CDR3 reads CASSPLGTGHNEQFF. As DNA, the CDR3 is TGTGCCAGCTCACCACTTGGGACAGGGCACAATGAGCAGTTCTTC.

The CDR3: CASRAPVNTEAFF. The CDR3 DNA follows: TGTGCCAGTAGGGCCCCAGTGAACACTGAAGCTTTCTTT. This rearrangement joins TRBV19 to TRBJ1-1; D remains unclear. The V and J ends lost 6 bases and 0 bases respectively, with 8 bases between them. The CDR3 covers 13 residues. Germline V gene sequence: CDR1 LNHDA, CDR2 SQIVND (reference sequence).

The rearrangement joins TRBV9 to TRBJ2-3; D is undetermined. V was pared by 3 bases and J by 4 bases, with 12 bases between. Germline CDR1 reads SGDLS; CDR2 reads YYNGEE. The CDR3 totals 14 residues. The CDR3 nucleotides read TGTGCCAGCAGCGCCACCCCTAGGGCAGATACGCAGTATTTT. Amino acids: CASSATPRADTQYF.

The V call is TRBV3-1 (or the pseudogene TRBV3-2), the J call TRBJ1-3, with D tentatively TRBD1 (5 bases). Trimming took 4 bases from V and 8 from J, leaving 15 bases between them. Germline V lookup: CDR1 LGHDT, CDR2 YNNKEL (reference sequence). The CDR3 consists of 14 residues. CDR3 DNA sequence: TGTGCCAGCAGCCCGAGGGACCGACGGTACACCATATATTTT. Its translation is CASSPRDRRYTIYF.

The chain combines TRBV9 with TRBJ1-1, with 8 bases identical to TRBD1. The length of the CDR3 is 14 residues. V lost 4 bases and J lost 4; bases outside the gene matches: 6. CDR1 and CDR2 from the germline V gene are SGDLS and YYNGEE. The CDR3 protein is CASSLTGGITEAFF. Written as DNA, the CDR3 is TGTGCCAGCAGCCTTACAGGGGGGATCACTGAAGCTTTCTTT.

The chain recombines TRBV9 with TRBJ2-2, with D possibly matching TRBD1 (6 bases). The CDR3 length is 16 residues. Germline V gene lookup returns CDR1 SGDLS and CDR2 YYNGEE. V dropped 0 bases and J dropped 0 bases, with 9 bases sitting between them. Here the CDR3 reads CASSVAGATNTGELFF. CDR3 DNA sequence: TGTGCCAGCAGCGTAGCAGGGGCCACGAACACCGGGGAGCTGTTTTTT.